Following are 32 T cell receptor beta chains from one sample sequenced in a study of T-cell reconstitution after alpha-beta-depleted transplantation in children. The library targeted TCRbeta and was prepared with unique molecular identifiers. TCRdb used MiXCR to reprocess the PCR reads, holding one entry per CDR3 protein. The table lists about 350,000 distinct CDR3 sequences, around 15% of them singletons. The input for sequencing was PBMCs, mostly from graft donor cells, taken 360 days after TCRalphabeta/CD19-depleted stem cell transplant. The origin of the receptors is a male patient between 2 and 10 years old who had a stem cell transplant for acute lymphoblastic leukemia, so the T cells may come from the graft donor.

V gene TRBV11-3 combines with J gene TRBJ2-1; 14 bases align to TRBD2. V was clipped by 2 bases and J by 4 bases; unmatched bases: 10. Germline CDR1 and CDR2: SGHNT and YENEEA. The CDR3 has 19 residues. The CDR3 is CASSLWGTSGSSPYNEQFF. In DNA, the CDR3 is TGTGCCAGCAGCTTATGGGGGACTAGCGGGAGTTCTCCATACAATGAGCAGTTCTTC.

This clonotype has just a few counts. The chain joins TRBV7-9 to TRBJ2-7, with D perhaps being TRBD1 or TRBD2 (5 bases each). CDR3 length equals 14 residues. The V end lost 5 bases, the J end lost 4 bases, and 15 bases lay between the germline ends. In germline, CDR1 is SEHNR, CDR2 FQNEAQ (reference sequence). The CDR3 DNA reads as TGTGCCAGCAGCCCCGGGACGGATTTTTACGAGCAGTACTTC. It codes for CASSPGTDFYEQYF.

The chain recombines TRBV4-1 with TRBJ2-5; the D gene is possibly TRBD2 (6 bases). Germline V lookup: CDR1 MGHRA, CDR2 YSYEKL. Trimming pared 0 bases from V and 2 bases from J, leaving 13 bases between. The CDR3 has 16 residues. The CDR3 coding sequence is TGCGCCAGCAGCCAAGATGGGCTAGCGACTCAAGAGACCCAGTACTTC. It yields the protein CASSQDGLATQETQYF.

There are a few counts of this clonotype. V usage is TRBV4-3 and J usage is TRBJ2-7, with D tentatively TRBD2 (5 bases). The CDR3 totals 15 residues. Germline-derived CDR1 and CDR2 are LGHNA and YSLEER. The germline V and J ends were trimmed by 1 base and 0 bases, with 10 bases remaining between them. The CDR3 loop reads CASSQGAGLSYEQYF. CDR3 coding DNA: TGCGCCAGCAGCCAAGGGGCGGGCCTCTCCTACGAGCAGTACTTC.

The table lists this clonotype with many counts. The chain employs TRBV27 and TRBJ2-7, with TRBD2 as a possible D gene (5 bases). V lost 6 bases and J lost 1, with 13 bases in between. The germline gives CDR1 MNHEY, CDR2 SMNVEV (reference sequence). The CDR3 covers 14 residues. The CDR3 nucleotides are TGTGCCAGCAGCTCCACTAGTTCTTCCTACGAGCAGTACTTC. It translates to CASSSTSSSYEQYF.

This clonotype was seen repeatedly, ten times or more. The gene calls are TRBV12-3 or TRBV12-4 and TRBJ2-1; 12 nucleotides align to TRBD2. V dropped 3 bases and J dropped 9; count of bases not matched to a gene: 6. The CDR3 consists of 15 residues. CDR3 coding DNA: TGTGCCAGCAGTTTTCGGCTAGCGGGAGGGGGTGAGCAGTTCTTC. Its protein is CASSFRLAGGGEQFF.

Only a few counts were recorded for this clonotype. V gene TRBV5-1 combines with J gene TRBJ2-5, with D tentatively TRBD2 (5 bases). The germline gives CDR1 SGHRS, CDR2 YFSETQ. The CDR3 totals 16 residues. Trimming took off 0 bases at V and 8 bases at J, with 20 bases between the two ends. CDR3 nucleotide sequence: TGCGCCAGCAGCTTGGTCTTCTCCAAACTAGATGGAACCCAGTACTTC. Its translation: CASSLVFSKLDGTQYF.

In this sample, this clonotype turned up a few times. CDR3 nucleotide sequence: TGTGCCAGCAGTAGGACAGTGGGCGGTGGAAAACTGTTTTTT. Translated, it gives CASSRTVGGGKLFF. The chain joins TRBV6-1 to TRBJ1-4; the D gene is possibly TRBD1 (6 bases). The CDR3 contains 14 residues. With 5 bases removed from V and 10 bases from J, the gap between germline ends came to 17 bases. CDR1 is MNHNS, CDR2 SASEGT, per germline.

The J gene is TRBJ2-3, the V gene TRBV6-2 or TRBV6-3, with 10 bases lining up with TRBD2. V lost 5 bases and J lost 6; bases outside the gene matches: 11. The CDR3 is made up of 16 amino acids. Looked up from germline, CDR1 is MNHEY and CDR2 is SVGEGT. CDR3 sequence (DNA): TGTGCCAGCAGTACCTACCTAGCGGGAGTCCCGGATACGCAGTATTTT. Its protein product is CASSTYLAGVPDTQYF.

The gene calls are TRBV12-3 or TRBV12-4 and TRBJ2-5; possible D gene TRBD2, 7 bases. V lost 5 bases and J 5 bases, leaving 12 bases between the germline ends. CDR3 size: 13 residues. The CDR3 reads CASSRKGGETQYF. The DNA of the CDR3 is TGTGCCAGCAGTCGAAAGGGGGGGGAGACCCAGTACTTC.

As DNA, the CDR3 is TGTGCCAGCAGCTTGCGCGGGCCCACGGGGGATACGCAGTATTTT. Protein: CASSLRGPTGDTQYF. V usage is TRBV7-2 and J usage is TRBJ2-3; TRBD2 is a possible D gene (5 bases). V lost 3 bases and J lost 6, with 16 bases in between. The CDR3 consists of 15 residues. Germline assignment: CDR1 SGHTA and CDR2 FQGNSA.

This clonotype came up many times. The V gene is TRBV6-5, the J gene TRBJ2-6; possible D gene TRBD1, 5 bases. Trimming removed 6 bases at V and 0 bases at J, with 6 bases between. Germline V CDR1 and CDR2: MNHEY, SVGAGI. This CDR3 is 14 amino acids long. CDR3 sequence: CASRTVSGANVLTF. CDR3 nucleotide sequence: TGTGCCAGCAGGACAGTCTCTGGGGCCAACGTCCTGACTTTC.

This clonotype was seen at least ten times. The chain employs TRBV10-3 and TRBJ2-3, with D uncertain. Germline-derived CDR1 and CDR2 are ENHRY and SYGVKD. There are 14 residues in the CDR3. V dropped 11 bases and J dropped 2 bases, with 17 bases sitting between them. In nucleotides, the CDR3 is TGTGCCGTCCGGCAATTTGAGGTCACAGATACGCAGTATTTT. Translated, it gives CAVRQFEVTDTQYF.

CDR3: CASSSRLDTGELFF. CDR3 nucleotides: TGCGCCAGCAGCTCAAGACTAGATACCGGGGAGCTGTTTTTT. The V gene is TRBV5-1, the J gene TRBJ2-2; weak D call: TRBD2 (6 bases). Germline CDR1 is SGHRS and CDR2 is YFSETQ. Trimming removed 3 bases at V and 5 bases at J, with 11 bases between. CDR3 length equals 14 residues.

This sequence joins TRBV4-3 and TRBJ2-3; maybe TRBD1 (5 bases). Germline CDR1 is LGHNA and CDR2 is YSLEER. CDR3 length equals 16 residues. The V gene lost 0 bases and the J gene lost 4 bases, with 14 bases spanning the gap. The CDR3 sequence is CASSQDPPTVPDTQYF. CDR3 nucleotides: TGCGCCAGCAGCCAAGATCCGCCGACAGTCCCAGATACGCAGTATTTT.

This chain links TRBV12-3 or TRBV12-4 with TRBJ2-7; 7 nucleotides match TRBD2. The CDR3 consists of 14 residues. V was pared by 7 bases and J by 4 bases, with 10 bases of the junction left unmatched. CDR3 amino acids: CASTLNGGGYEQYF. DNA of the CDR3: TGTGCCAGCACCCTCAATGGGGGGGGTTACGAGCAGTACTTC.

This clonotype was detected only a few times. Written as DNA, the CDR3 is TGTGCCACCAGTGATTCCCTAGCGGGAGTAGAGCAGTTCTTC. Its protein product is CATSDSLAGVEQFF. The chain joins TRBV24-1 to TRBJ2-1; 10 bases line up with TRBD2. The V and J ends lost 2 bases and 10 bases, in that order; junction bases with no gene match: 4. The germline V gene has CDR1 KGHDR and CDR2 SFDVKD. The CDR3 sequence is 14 residues long.

The rearrangement links TRBV27 to TRBJ2-7; the D gene is possibly TRBD1 (7 bases). Trimming removed 2 bases at V and 4 bases at J, with 15 bases between. The V gene's germline CDR1 is MNHEY and CDR2 SMNVEV (reference sequence). CDR3 length: 15 residues. CDR3 nucleotide sequence: TGTGCCAGCAGTTTAACCCCGGAGGGGGCGTACGAGCAGTACTTC. Its protein product is CASSLTPEGAYEQYF.

The chain uses TRBV5-1 and TRBJ2-3; the match to TRBD1 covers 9 bases. V lost 2 bases, J lost 4 bases, and 2 bases stayed unmatched. CDR1 and CDR2 from the germline V gene are SGHRS and YFSETQ. The CDR3 contains 14 residues. The CDR3 DNA reads as TGCGCCAGCAGCTTCGGGGACAGGGCAGATACGCAGTATTTT. It is translated as CASSFGDRADTQYF.

This clonotype was detected many times. The gene calls are TRBV2 and TRBJ2-4, with TRBD1 matching 7 bases. Trimming cost V 3 bases and J 8 bases; bases outside gene matches: 7. CDR3 length: 14 residues. Germline CDR1 is SNHLY and CDR2 is FYNNEI. The CDR3 protein is CASSDQQGSDIQYF. The DNA for the CDR3 is TGTGCCAGCAGTGACCAACAGGGGAGCGACATTCAGTACTTC. The whole variable domain, filled in from reference TRBV2 and TRBJ2-4, reads EPEVTQTPSHQVTQMGQEVILRCVPISNHLYFYWYRQILGQKVEFLVSFYNNEISEKSEIFDDQFSVERPDGSNFTLKIRSTKLEDSAMYFCASSDQQGSDIQYFGAGTRLSVL.

This clonotype came up many times. V is TRBV20-1 and J is TRBJ1-1, with D possibly TRBD1 on 5 matching bases. Germline lookup yields CDR1 DFQATT and CDR2 SNEGSKA (reference sequence). This CDR3 comprises 14 residues. The V end lost 0 bases, the J end lost 5 bases, and 13 bases lay between the germline ends. CDR3 loop: CSARDNQGGTEAFF. The CDR3 region has the DNA TGCAGTGCTAGAGATAACCAGGGAGGGACTGAAGCTTTCTTT.

The chain joins TRBV28 to TRBJ2-1; 10 nucleotides align to TRBD2. After removal of 7 bases from V and 7 bases from J, the junction contained 10 bases not matched to a gene. The germline gives CDR1 MDHEN, CDR2 SYDVKM. The CDR3 has 15 amino acids. Written as DNA, the CDR3 is TGTGCCAGCACCCTAGGGCCTAGCGGGAGTAATGAGCAGTTCTTC. This gives the protein CASTLGPSGSNEQFF.

The V gene is TRBV12-3 or TRBV12-4, the J gene TRBJ1-4, with TRBD1 matching 10 bases. CDR3 size: 14 residues. V gave up 4 bases and J gave up 11 bases; unmatched junction bases: 7. The CDR3 is CASSSGQGYWKLFF. The CDR3 DNA is TGTGCCAGCAGTTCGGGACAGGGGTATTGGAAACTGTTTTTT.

This clonotype occurred a few times. The chain couples TRBV10-3 to TRBJ2-1, with 7 bases aligning to TRBD2. The trim removed 6 bases at V and 8 bases at J, leaving 10 bases unmatched. CDR3 length: 14 residues. Germline V CDR1 and CDR2: ENHRY, SYGVKD. This CDR3 is CAIRSAGALYEQFF. The CDR3 region has the DNA TGTGCCATCAGATCGGCGGGAGCCTTATATGAGCAGTTCTTC.

This chain uses TRBV4-3 with TRBJ2-1; a possible D gene is TRBD2 (6 bases). The CDR3 covers 15 residues. Between the trimmed V and J ends, which lost 1 base and 9 bases, there was a span of 16 bases. The germline CDR1 and CDR2 sequences are LGHNA and YSLEER. CDR3: CASSQGRASLGEQFF. The CDR3 nucleotides read TGCGCCAGCAGCCAAGGGAGGGCTAGCTTGGGTGAGCAGTTCTTC.

The rearrangement joins TRBV12-3 or TRBV12-4 to TRBJ1-5, with D perhaps matching TRBD1 (6 bases). The CDR3 has 16 amino acids. Trimming took 1 base from V and 4 from J, leaving 14 bases between them. The CDR3 nucleotides are TGTGCCAGCAGTTTAGGAGGGGGGGTTAGGAATCAGCCCCAGCATTTT. Its translation is CASSLGGGVRNQPQHF.

This clonotype was counted at least ten times. The rearrangement uses TRBV6-2 or TRBV6-3 and TRBJ2-7, with TRBD2 identical over 7 bases. The CDR3 is 14 amino acids. Germline V gene lookup returns CDR1 MNHEY and CDR2 SVGEGT. V lost 1 base and J lost 5; bases outside the gene matches: 5. The CDR3 region is CASSYWEGGDEQYF. The DNA for the CDR3 is TGTGCCAGCAGTTACTGGGAGGGCGGCGACGAGCAGTACTTC.

The sample holds many counts of this clonotype. V usage is TRBV7-9 and J usage is TRBJ2-1; D is perhaps TRBD1 or TRBD2 (5 bases each). This CDR3 has 15 residues. Germline CDR1 reads SEHNR; CDR2 reads FQNEAQ (reference sequence). Trimming took off 8 bases at V and 10 bases at J, with 24 bases between the two ends. CDR3 nucleotides: TGTGCCAGCTCATCGAAAGTATCCGGGACCAGCGAGCAGTTCTTC. Translating gives CASSSKVSGTSEQFF.

This sequence joins TRBV9 and TRBJ2-4, with TRBD1 matching over 11 bases. The CDR3 has 16 residues. The V gene's germline CDR1 is SGDLS and CDR2 YYNGEE. With 0 bases clipped from V and 6 bases from J, the junction kept 5 bases outside the gene matches. The CDR3 protein is CASSVEGQGVGNIQYF. CDR3 in DNA: TGTGCCAGCAGCGTAGAGGGACAGGGGGTCGGAAACATTCAGTACTTC.

J is TRBJ1-2 and V is TRBV28; 9 bases are a match to TRBD1. The CDR3 consists of 18 residues. The trim removed 6 bases at V and 6 bases at J, leaving 20 bases unmatched. The V gene's germline CDR1 is MDHEN and CDR2 SYDVKM. Here the CDR3 DNA reads TGTGCCAGCAGAGGGGGTCTCCGGGACAGGGCCGTAAGGCATGGCTACACCTTC. Its translation is CASRGGLRDRAVRHGYTF.

This clonotype was seen many times. The genes are TRBV12-3 or TRBV12-4 and TRBJ1-1; 8 bases are shared with TRBD1. With V trimmed by 2 bases and J by 2 bases, 1 base remained unmatched. CDR3 length equals 14 residues. CDR3 protein: CASSLTGGNTEAFF. CDR3 in DNA: TGTGCCAGCAGTTTAACAGGGGGAAACACTGAAGCTTTCTTT.

This clonotype has a handful of counts. V and J are TRBV12-3 or TRBV12-4 and TRBJ2-2; no firm D call. Trimming took 2 bases from V and 2 from J, leaving 12 bases between them. The CDR3 totals 16 residues. CDR3 amino acids: CASSLRVASNTGELFF. CDR3 DNA sequence: TGTGCCAGCAGTTTACGGGTTGCAAGCAACACCGGGGAGCTGTTTTTT.